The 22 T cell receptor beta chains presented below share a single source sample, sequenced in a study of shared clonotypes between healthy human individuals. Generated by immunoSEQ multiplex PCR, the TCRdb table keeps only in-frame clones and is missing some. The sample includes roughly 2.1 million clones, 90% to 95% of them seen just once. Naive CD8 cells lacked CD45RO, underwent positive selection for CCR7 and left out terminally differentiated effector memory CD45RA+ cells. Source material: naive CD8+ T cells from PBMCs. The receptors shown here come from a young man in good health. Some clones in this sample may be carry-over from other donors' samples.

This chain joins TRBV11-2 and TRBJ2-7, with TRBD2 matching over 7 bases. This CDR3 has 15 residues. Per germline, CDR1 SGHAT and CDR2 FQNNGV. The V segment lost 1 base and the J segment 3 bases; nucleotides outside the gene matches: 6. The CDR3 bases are TGTGCCAGCAGCTTAGCTACTAGCGCTCTCTACGAGCAGTACTTC. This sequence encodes CASSLATSALYEQYF.

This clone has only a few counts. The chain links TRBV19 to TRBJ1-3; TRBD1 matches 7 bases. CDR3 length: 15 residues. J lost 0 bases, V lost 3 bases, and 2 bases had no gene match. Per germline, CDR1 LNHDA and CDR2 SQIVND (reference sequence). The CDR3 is CASSMRGPSGNTIYF. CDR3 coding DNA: TGTGCCAGTAGTATGAGGGGGCCCTCTGGAAACACCATATATTTT.

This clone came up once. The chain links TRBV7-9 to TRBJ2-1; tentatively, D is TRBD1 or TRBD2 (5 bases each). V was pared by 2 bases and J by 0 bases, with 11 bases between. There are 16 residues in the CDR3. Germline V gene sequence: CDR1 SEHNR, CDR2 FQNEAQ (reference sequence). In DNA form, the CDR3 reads TGTGCCAGCAGCTTAACGGGACCCAGCTCCTACAATGAGCAGTTCTTC. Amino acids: CASSLTGPSSYNEQFF.

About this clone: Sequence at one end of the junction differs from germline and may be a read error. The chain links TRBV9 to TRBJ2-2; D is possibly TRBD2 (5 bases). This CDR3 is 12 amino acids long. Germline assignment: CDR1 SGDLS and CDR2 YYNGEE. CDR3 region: CASSFQTGELFF. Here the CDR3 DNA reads TGTGCCAGCAGCTTTCAAACCGGGGAGCTGTTCTTT.

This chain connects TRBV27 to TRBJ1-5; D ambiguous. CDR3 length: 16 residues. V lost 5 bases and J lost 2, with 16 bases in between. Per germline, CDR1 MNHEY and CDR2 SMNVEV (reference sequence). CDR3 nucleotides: TGTGCCAGCAGTAGACTCGGGGATTACGGCAATCAGCCCCAGCATTTT. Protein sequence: CASSRLGDYGNQPQHF.

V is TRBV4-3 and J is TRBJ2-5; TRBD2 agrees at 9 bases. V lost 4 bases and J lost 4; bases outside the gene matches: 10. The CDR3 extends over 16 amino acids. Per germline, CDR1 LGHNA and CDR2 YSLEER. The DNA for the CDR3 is TGCGCCAGCAGCCCTCAGCGGGAGGCCCTCCTAGAGACCCAGTACTTC. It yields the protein CASSPQREALLETQYF.

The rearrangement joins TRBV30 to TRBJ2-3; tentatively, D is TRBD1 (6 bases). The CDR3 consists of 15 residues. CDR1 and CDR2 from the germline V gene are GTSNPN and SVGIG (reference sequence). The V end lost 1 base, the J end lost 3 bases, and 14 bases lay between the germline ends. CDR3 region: CAWSGARGLTDTQYF. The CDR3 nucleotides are TGTGCCTGGAGTGGCGCCAGGGGCCTAACAGATACGCAGTATTTT.

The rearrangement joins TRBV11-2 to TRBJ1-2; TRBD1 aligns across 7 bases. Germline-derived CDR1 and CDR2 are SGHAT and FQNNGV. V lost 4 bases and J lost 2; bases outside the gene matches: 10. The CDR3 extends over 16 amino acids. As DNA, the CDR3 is TGTGCCAGCAGCTCGTTGGAGGGGGCCATAAACTATGGCTACACCTTC. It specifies CASSSLEGAINYGYTF.

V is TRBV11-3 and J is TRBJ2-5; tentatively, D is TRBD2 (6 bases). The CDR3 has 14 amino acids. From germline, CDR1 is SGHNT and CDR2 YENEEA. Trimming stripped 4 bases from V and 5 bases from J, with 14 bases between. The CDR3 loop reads CASSSGGEAETQYF. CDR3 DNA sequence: TGTGCCAGCAGCTCAGGAGGGGAGGCGGAGACCCAGTACTTC.

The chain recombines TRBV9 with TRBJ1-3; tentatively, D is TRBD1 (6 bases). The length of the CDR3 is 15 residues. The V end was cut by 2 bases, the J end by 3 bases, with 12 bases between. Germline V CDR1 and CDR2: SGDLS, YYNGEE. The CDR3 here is CASSVSGGGGNTIYF. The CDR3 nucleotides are TGTGCCAGCAGCGTTAGTGGGGGCGGTGGAAACACCATATATTTT.

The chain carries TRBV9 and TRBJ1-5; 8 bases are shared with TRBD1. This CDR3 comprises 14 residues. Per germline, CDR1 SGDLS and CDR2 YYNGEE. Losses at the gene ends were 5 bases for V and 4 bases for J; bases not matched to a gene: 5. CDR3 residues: CASSLQGGNQPQHF. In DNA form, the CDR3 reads TGTGCCAGCAGTCTACAGGGGGGGAATCAGCCCCAGCATTTT.

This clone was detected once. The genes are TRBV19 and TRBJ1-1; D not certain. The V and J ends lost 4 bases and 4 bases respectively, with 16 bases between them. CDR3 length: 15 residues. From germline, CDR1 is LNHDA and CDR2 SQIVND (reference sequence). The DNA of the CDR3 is TGTGCCAGTAGTACCTTTTCAGGAGTGCTCACTGAAGCTTTCTTT. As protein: CASSTFSGVLTEAFF.

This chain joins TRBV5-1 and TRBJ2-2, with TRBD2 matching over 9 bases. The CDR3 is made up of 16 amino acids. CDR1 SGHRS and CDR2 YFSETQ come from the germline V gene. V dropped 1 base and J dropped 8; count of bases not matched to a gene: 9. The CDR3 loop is CASSLWPGLAGGELFF. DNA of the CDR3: TGCGCCAGCAGCTTGTGGCCGGGACTAGCCGGAGGGGAGCTGTTTTTT.

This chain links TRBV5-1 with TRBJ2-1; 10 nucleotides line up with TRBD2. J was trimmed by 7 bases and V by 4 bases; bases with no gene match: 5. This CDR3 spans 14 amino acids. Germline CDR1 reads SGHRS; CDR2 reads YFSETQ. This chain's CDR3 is CASSIGLAVNEQFF. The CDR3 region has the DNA TGCGCCAGCAGCATAGGACTAGCGGTGAATGAGCAGTTCTTC.

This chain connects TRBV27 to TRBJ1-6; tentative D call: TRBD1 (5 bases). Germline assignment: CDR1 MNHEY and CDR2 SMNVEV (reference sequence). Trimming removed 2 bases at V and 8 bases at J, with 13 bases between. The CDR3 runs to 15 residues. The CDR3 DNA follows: TGTGCCAGCAGTTTAGTCGGGGCAGCGGATTCACCCCTCCACTTT. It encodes CASSLVGAADSPLHF.

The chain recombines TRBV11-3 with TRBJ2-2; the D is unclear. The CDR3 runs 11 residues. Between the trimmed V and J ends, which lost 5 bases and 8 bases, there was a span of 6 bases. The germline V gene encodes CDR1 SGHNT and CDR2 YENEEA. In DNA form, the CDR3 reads TGTGCCAGCAGCCTCGATGGGGAGCTGTTTTTT. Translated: CASSLDGELFF.

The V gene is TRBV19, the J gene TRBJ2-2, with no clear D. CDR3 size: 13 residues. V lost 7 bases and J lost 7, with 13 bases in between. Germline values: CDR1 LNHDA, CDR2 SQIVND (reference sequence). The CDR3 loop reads CASISDWDGELFF. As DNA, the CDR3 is TGTGCCAGTATCAGTGATTGGGACGGGGAGCTGTTTTTT.

In DNA form, the CDR3 reads TGCAGCGTTGAAGGTGACAGTGGCACCTACAATGAGCAGTTCTTC. Translating it yields CSVEGDSGTYNEQFF. The chain couples TRBV29-1 to TRBJ2-1, with D possibly TRBD1 on 5 matching bases. Trimming took off 1 base at V and 2 bases at J, with 12 bases between the two ends. Germline V gives CDR1 SQVTM, CDR2 ANQGSEA. This CDR3 is 15 amino acids long.

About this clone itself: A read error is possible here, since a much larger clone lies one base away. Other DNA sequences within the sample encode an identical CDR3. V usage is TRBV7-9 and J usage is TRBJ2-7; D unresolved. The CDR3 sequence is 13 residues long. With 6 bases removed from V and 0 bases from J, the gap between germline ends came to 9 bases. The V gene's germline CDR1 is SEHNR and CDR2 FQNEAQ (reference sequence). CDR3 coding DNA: TGTGCCAGCAGTTTTGGCGGCTCCTACGAGCAGTACTTC. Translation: CASSFGGSYEQYF.

In DNA form, the CDR3 reads TGTGCCACCTCGGACAGGGGCCCCGAAGAGACCCAGTACTTC. This encodes CATSDRGPEETQYF. V is TRBV27 and J is TRBJ2-5; 9 nucleotides line up with TRBD1. CDR1 is MNHEY, CDR2 SMNVEV, per germline (reference sequence). Trimming removed 10 bases from V and 3 bases from J; junction bases left unmatched: 9. This CDR3 is built from 14 residues.

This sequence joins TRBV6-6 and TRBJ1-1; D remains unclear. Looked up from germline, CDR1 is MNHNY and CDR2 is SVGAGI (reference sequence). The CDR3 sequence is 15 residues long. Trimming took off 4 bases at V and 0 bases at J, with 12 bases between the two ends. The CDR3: CASSLPGFMNTEAFF. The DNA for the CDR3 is TGTGCCAGCAGTTTACCGGGCTTCATGAACACTGAAGCTTTCTTT.

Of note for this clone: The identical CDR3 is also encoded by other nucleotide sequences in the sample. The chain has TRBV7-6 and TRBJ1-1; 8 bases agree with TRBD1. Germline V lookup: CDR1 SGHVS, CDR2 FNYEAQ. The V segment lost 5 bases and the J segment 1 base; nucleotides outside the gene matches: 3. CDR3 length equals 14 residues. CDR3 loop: CASSPGQGNTEAFF. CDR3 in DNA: TGTGCCAGCAGCCCCGGACAGGGGAACACTGAAGCTTTCTTT.